Listed below are T cell receptor beta chains from one sample, sequenced in a study of molecular identifiers for immune sequencing clone quantification. TCRdb processed the PCR reads anew with MiXCR; each CDR3 protein has one entry. Among about 640,000 distinct CDR3 sequences listed, 15% to 20% were seen once. The source material was naive CD8+ T cells from blood, with Jurkat cell RNA spiked in. These TCRs come from a human donor in good health. Some libraries in this study had Jurkat cell RNA spiked in. CDR3s include the opening cysteine and the closing phenylalanine or tryptophan. A D gene is named only where the DNA matches it firmly. The size field is filled for only some rows; it gives once, few, many or a size class.

V,size,J,D,CDR3,DNA
TRBV28,many,TRBJ2-3,-,CASSSVGTESTDTQYF,TGTGCCAGCAGTTCCGTCGGGACGGAAAGCACAGATACGCAGTATTTT
TRBV7-9,few,TRBJ1-2,-,CASSSRGAYGYTF,TGTGCCAGCAGCTCTCGGGGGGCCTATGGCTACACCTTC
TRBV3-1,once,TRBJ2-1,TRBD1,CASSQEVEGTEVPVGYNEQFF,TGTGCCAGCAGCCAAGAAGTCGAGGGGACAGAGGTCCCTGTGGGCTACAATGAGCAGTTCTTC
TRBV6-2/TRBV6-3,-,TRBJ1-4,-,CASSYPGTYQAATNEKLFF,TGTGCCAGCAGTTACCCTGGGACATACCAGGCGGCCACTAATGAAAAACTGTTTTTT
TRBV6-6,-,TRBJ1-5,-,CASSLGQPRHF,TGTGCCAGCAGTTTGGGGCAGCCCCGGCATTTT
TRBV13,many,TRBJ1-1,-,CASRTGVMNTEAFF,TGTGCCAGCAGGACCGGGGTCATGAACACTGAAGCTTTCTTT
TRBV30,-,TRBJ2-3,TRBD2,CAWSMIAGLDTQYF,TGTGCCTGGAGTATGATAGCGGGTTTGGATACGCAGTATTTT
TRBV28,many,TRBJ1-1,TRBD1,CASSRTGTLNTEAFF,TGTGCCAGCAGTCGGACAGGAACCCTGAACACTGAAGCTTTCTTT
TRBV12-5,many,TRBJ1-1,TRBD1,CASGTSDRYTEAFF,TGTGCTAGTGGTACATCGGACAGGTACACTGAAGCTTTCTTT
TRBV4-1,many,TRBJ1-1,TRBD1,CASSPQGPTEAFF,TGCGCCAGCAGCCCACAGGGGCCAACCGAAGCTTTCTTT
TRBV6-6,-,TRBJ1-2,TRBD1,CASILSQGTNYGYTF,TGTGCCAGCATCCTTTCACAGGGGACTAACTATGGCTACACCTTC
TRBV28,many,TRBJ2-7,-,CASSPNSHEQYF,TGTGCCAGCAGTCCGAACAGTCACGAGCAGTACTTC
TRBV28,-,TRBJ2-1,-,CASSWTADSYNEQFF,TGTGCCAGCAGCTGGACAGCCGACTCCTACAATGAGCAGTTCTTC
TRBV7-2,many,TRBJ2-7,-,CASSFGVGDYEQYF,TGTGCCAGCAGCTTCGGGGTCGGGGACTACGAGCAGTACTTC
TRBV12-3/TRBV12-4,many,TRBJ2-3,TRBD1,CASSLGQGATTDTQYF,TGTGCCAGCAGTCTAGGACAGGGGGCCACAACAGATACGCAGTATTTT
TRBV28,many,TRBJ1-2,-,CASSLPQRGYGYTF,TGTGCCAGCAGTTTACCCCAAAGGGGCTATGGCTACACCTTC
TRBV20-1,many,TRBJ1-5,-,CSARDLGLINQPQHF,TGCAGTGCTAGAGATCTAGGGCTCATCAATCAGCCCCAGCATTTT
TRBV7-6,many,TRBJ2-5,-,CASSLDLGTGETQYF,TGTGCCAGCAGCTTAGACCTAGGTACAGGGGAGACCCAGTACTTC
TRBV15,many,TRBJ2-5,-,CATSRDFGQETQYF,TGTGCCACCAGCAGAGATTTTGGACAAGAGACCCAGTACTTC
TRBV7-2,-,TRBJ2-2,TRBD2,CASSEPSGGAGELFF,TGTGCCAGCAGCGAACCTAGCGGGGGGGCCGGGGAGCTGTTTTTT
TRBV20-1,many,TRBJ2-7,TRBD2,CSAIWLRERTAYEQYF,TGCAGTGCTATTTGGCTGCGGGAGCGTACTGCCTACGAGCAGTACTTC
TRBV6-2/TRBV6-3,many,TRBJ2-3,TRBD2,CASRPWTSGGSDTQYF,TGTGCCAGCAGGCCTTGGACTAGCGGGGGTTCGGATACGCAGTATTTT
TRBV30,few,TRBJ2-5,TRBD2,CAWSVVAGGETQYF,TGTGCCTGGAGTGTGGTAGCGGGGGGTGAGACCCAGTACTTC
TRBV7-9,many,TRBJ2-3,-,CASSDWTNTDTQYF,TGTGCCAGCAGCGATTGGACTAACACAGATACGCAGTATTTT
TRBV12-5,many,TRBJ2-2,-,CASGLTYGADTGELFF,TGTGCTAGTGGTTTGACCTATGGGGCGGACACCGGGGAGCTGTTTTTT
TRBV6-2/TRBV6-3,-,TRBJ2-7,TRBD1,CASNPRQGTYEQYF,TGTGCCAGCAACCCTAGACAGGGAACCTACGAGCAGTACTTC
TRBV12-3/TRBV12-4,many,TRBJ2-1,-,CATTLGYNEQFF,TGTGCCACCACGTTGGGGTACAATGAGCAGTTCTTC
TRBV5-4,many,TRBJ2-5,TRBD1,CASSPWDRGLQETQYF,TGTGCCAGCAGCCCGTGGGACAGGGGGCTGCAAGAGACCCAGTACTTC
TRBV19,-,TRBJ2-2,-,CASSILQNTGELFF,TGTGCCAGTAGTATATTACAAAACACCGGGGAGCTGTTTTTT